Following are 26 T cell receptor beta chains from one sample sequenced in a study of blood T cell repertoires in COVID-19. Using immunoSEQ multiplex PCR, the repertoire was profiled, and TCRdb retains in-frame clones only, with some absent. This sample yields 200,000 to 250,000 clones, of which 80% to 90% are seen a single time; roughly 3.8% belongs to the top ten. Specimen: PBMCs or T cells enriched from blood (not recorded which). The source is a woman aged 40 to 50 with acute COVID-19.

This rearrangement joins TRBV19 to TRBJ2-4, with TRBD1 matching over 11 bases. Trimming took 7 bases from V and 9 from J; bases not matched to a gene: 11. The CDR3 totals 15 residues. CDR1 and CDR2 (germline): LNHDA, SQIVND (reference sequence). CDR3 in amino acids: CASTTGGTGGSIQYF. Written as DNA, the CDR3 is TGTGCCAGTACTACCGGCGGGACAGGGGGTAGCATTCAGTACTTC.

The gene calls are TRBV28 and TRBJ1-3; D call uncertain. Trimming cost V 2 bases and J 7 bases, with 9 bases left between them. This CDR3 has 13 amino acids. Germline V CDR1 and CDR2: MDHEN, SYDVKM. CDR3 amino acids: CASSLGSLNTIYF. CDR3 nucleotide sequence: TGTGCCAGCAGTTTAGGGAGTCTGAACACCATATATTTT.

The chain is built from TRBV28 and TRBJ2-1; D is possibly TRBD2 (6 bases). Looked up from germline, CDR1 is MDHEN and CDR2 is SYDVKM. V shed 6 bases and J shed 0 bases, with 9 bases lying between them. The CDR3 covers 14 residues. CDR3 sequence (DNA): TGTGCCAGCAGCGGAGGGAGCTCCTACAATGAGCAGTTCTTC. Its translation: CASSGGSSYNEQFF.

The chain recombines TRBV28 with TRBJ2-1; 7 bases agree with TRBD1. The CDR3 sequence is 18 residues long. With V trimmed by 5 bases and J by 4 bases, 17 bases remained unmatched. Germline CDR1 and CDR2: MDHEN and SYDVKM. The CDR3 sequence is CASSTSSGLAGGYNEQFF. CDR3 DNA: TGTGCCAGCAGTACCTCTTCCGGTTTGGCAGGGGGATACAATGAGCAGTTCTTC.

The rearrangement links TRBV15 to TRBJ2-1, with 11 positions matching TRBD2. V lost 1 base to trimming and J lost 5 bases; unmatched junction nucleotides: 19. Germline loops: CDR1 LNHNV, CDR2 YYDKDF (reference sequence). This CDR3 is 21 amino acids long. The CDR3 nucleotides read TGTGCCACCAGCAGAGCCCTGGGACAGATGGCTAGCGGGGGGTGGAACAATGAGCAGTTCTTC. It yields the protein CATSRALGQMASGGWNNEQFF.

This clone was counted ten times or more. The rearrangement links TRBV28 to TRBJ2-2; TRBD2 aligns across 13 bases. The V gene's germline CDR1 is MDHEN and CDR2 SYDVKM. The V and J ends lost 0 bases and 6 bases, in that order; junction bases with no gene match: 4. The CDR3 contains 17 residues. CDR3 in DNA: TGTGCCAGCAGTTTATGGGAACTAGCGGGAGGGCCCGGGGAGCTGTTTTTT. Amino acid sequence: CASSLWELAGGPGELFF.

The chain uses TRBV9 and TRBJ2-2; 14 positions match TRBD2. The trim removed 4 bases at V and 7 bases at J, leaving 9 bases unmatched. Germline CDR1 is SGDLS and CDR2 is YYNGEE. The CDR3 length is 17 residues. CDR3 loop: CASSSRTSGRFDGELFF. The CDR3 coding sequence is TGTGCCAGCAGCTCCCGGACTAGCGGGAGGTTTGACGGGGAGCTGTTTTTT.

CDR3 protein: CASSPPLGQRTEAFF. Here the CDR3 DNA reads TGTGCCAGCTCACCACCTTTGGGACAGAGAACTGAAGCTTTCTTT. The chain links TRBV18 to TRBJ1-1; 7 nucleotides match TRBD1. The CDR3 is made up of 15 amino acids. V lost 0 bases, J lost 5 bases, and 6 bases stayed unmatched. The germline gives CDR1 KGHSH, CDR2 LQKENI.

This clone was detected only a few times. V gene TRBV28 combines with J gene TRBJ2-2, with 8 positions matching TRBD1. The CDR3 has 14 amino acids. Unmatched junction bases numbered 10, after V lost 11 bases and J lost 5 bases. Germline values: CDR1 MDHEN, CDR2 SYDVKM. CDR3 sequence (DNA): TGTGCCGGCCTAGACAGGGGAAGAACCGGGGAGCTGTTTTTT. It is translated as CAGLDRGRTGELFF.

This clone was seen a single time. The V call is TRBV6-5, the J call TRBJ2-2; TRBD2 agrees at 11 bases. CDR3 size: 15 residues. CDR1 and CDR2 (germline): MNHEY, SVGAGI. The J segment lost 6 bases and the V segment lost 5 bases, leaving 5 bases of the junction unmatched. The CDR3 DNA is TGTGCCAGCAGTCCGTGGACTAGCGGGCCCGGGGAGCTGTTTTTT. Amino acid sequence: CASSPWTSGPGELFF.

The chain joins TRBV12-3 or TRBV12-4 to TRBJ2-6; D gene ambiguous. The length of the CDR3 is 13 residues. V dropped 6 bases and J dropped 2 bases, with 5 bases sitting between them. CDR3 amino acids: CASSPAGANVLTF. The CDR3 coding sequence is TGTGCCAGCAGCCCCGCTGGGGCCAACGTCCTGACTTTC.

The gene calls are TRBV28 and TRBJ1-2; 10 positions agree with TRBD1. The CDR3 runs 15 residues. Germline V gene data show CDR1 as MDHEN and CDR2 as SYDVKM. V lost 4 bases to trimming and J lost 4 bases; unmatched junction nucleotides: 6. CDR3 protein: CASSSGTGVIYGYTF. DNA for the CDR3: TGTGCCAGCAGTTCTGGGACAGGGGTAATCTATGGCTACACCTTC.

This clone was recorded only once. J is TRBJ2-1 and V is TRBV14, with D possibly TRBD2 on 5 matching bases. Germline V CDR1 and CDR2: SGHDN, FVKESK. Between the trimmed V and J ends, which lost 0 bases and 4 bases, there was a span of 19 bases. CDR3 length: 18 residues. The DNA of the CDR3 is TGTGCCAGCAGCCAAGAAAGGTCCTCTCGGGGAATGTACAATGAGCAGTTCTTC. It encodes CASSQERSSRGMYNEQFF.

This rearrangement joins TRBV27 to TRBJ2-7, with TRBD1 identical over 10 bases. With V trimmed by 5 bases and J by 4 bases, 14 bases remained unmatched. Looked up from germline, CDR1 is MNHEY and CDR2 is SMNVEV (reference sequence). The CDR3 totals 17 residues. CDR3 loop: CASSLSKTDRGRYEQYF. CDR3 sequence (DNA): TGTGCCAGCAGTCTTTCCAAAACCGACAGGGGGCGATACGAGCAGTACTTC.

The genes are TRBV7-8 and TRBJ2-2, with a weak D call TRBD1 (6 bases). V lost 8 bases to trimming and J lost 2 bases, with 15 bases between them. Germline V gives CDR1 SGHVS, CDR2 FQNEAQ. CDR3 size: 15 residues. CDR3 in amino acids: CASRPRGVNTGELFF. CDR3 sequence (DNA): TGTGCCAGCCGCCCCAGGGGCGTAAACACCGGGGAGCTGTTTTTT. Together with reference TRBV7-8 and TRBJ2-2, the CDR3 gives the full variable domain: GAGVSQSPRYKVAKRGQDVALRCDPISGHVSLFWYQQALGQGPEFLTYFQNEAQLDKSGLPSDRFFAERPEGSVSTLKIQRTQQEDSAVYLCASRPRGVNTGELFFGEGSRLTVL.

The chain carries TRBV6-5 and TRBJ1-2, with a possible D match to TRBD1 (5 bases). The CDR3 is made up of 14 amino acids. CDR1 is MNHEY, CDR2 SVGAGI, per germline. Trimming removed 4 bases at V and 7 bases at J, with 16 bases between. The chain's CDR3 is CASSWGRSLGGYTF. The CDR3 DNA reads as TGTGCCAGCAGTTGGGGGAGGTCCCTGGGTGGCTACACCTTC.

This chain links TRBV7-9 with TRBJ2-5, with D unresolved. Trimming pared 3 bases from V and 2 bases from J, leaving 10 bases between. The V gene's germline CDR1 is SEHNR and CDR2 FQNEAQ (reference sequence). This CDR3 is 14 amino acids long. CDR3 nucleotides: TGTGCCAGCAGCTTTGACAACCAGCAAGAGACCCAGTACTTC. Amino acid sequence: CASSFDNQQETQYF.

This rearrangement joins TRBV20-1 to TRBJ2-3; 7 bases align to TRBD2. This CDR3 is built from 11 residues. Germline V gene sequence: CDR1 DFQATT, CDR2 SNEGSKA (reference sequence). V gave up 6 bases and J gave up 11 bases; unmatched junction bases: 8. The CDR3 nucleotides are TGCAGTGCCGGGGGGAGGGGCGTGCAGTATTTT. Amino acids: CSAGGRGVQYF.

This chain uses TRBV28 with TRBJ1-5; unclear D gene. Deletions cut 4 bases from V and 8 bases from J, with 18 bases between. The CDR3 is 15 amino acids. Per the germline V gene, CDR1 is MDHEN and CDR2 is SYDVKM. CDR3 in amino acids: CASSSRLAWEEPQHF. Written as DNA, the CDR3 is TGTGCCAGCAGTTCTCGTCTTGCCTGGGAGGAGCCCCAGCATTTT.

CDR3 in DNA: TGTGCCAGCAGTGAAGGCAGGGCATTTGGAAACACCATATATTTT. This translates into CASSEGRAFGNTIYF. The rearrangement links TRBV25-1 to TRBJ1-3, with a weak D call TRBD1 (5 bases). The V end was cut by 2 bases, the J end by 3 bases, with 11 bases between. In germline, CDR1 is MGHDK, CDR2 SYGVNS. This CDR3 has 15 residues.

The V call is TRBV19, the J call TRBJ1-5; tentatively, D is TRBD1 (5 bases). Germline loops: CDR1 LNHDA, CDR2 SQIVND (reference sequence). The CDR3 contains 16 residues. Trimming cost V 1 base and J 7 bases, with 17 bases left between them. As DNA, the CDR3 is TGTGCCAGTAGTATAGGAAGACAGTACGGGCGCCAGCCCCAGCATTTT. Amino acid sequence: CASSIGRQYGRQPQHF.

Here the CDR3 reads CASSFRGRGVEALHF. The CDR3 DNA reads as TGTGCCAGCAGTTTCCGCGGACGGGGGGTGGAGGCCCTCCACTTT. This rearrangement joins TRBV28 to TRBJ1-6, with D perhaps matching TRBD1 (5 bases). There are 15 residues in the CDR3. Trimming removed 3 bases from V and 14 bases from J, with 20 bases in between. Germline CDR1 MDHEN, CDR2 SYDVKM.

CDR3 residues: CASSRGLAGGDNEQFF. CDR3 in DNA: TGTGCCAGCAGCCGGGGACTAGCGGGAGGCGACAATGAGCAGTTCTTC. V gene TRBV7-2 combines with J gene TRBJ2-1; 15 bases agree with TRBD2. The V gene's germline CDR1 is SGHTA and CDR2 FQGNSA. The V gene end was trimmed by 5 bases and the J gene end by 5 bases; junction bases not matched to a gene: 4. There are 16 residues in the CDR3.

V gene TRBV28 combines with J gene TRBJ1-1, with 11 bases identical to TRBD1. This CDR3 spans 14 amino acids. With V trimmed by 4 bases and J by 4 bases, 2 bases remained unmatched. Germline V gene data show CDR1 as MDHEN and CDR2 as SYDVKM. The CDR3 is CASSSGTGGTEAFF. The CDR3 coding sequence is TGTGCCAGCAGTTCCGGGACAGGGGGCACTGAAGCTTTCTTT.

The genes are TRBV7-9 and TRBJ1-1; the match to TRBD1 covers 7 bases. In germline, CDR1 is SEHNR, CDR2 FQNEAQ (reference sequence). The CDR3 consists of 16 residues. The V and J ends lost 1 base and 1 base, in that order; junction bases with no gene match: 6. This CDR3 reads CASSLVVRGSNTEAFF. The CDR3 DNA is TGTGCCAGCAGCTTAGTTGTCAGGGGGTCGAACACTGAAGCTTTCTTT.

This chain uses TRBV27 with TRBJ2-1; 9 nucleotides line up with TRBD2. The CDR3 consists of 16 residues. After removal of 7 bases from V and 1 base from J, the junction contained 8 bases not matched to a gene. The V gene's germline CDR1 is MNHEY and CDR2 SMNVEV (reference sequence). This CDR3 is CASIGSSGKSYNEQFF. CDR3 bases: TGTGCCAGCATTGGGTCTAGCGGGAAATCCTACAATGAGCAGTTCTTC.